The clone carrying this TCR beta chain was observed many times. Its antigen remains unknown. Germline V CDR1 and CDR2: SGHVS, FQNEAQ. The CDR3 runs 15 residues. V shed 1 base and J shed 6 bases, with 12 bases lying between them. This record comes from a study of T cell repertoires in cytomegalovirus infection. One entry per CDR3 protein, called by TCRdb with MiXCR from the reads. The sample lists 300,000 or so distinct CDR3 sequences, roughly a tenth seen once, with around 2.4% in the top ten. General study findings and limits: HLA-C-restricted CMV clonotypes gave the most frequent clonotype in two of eight donors.

The chain combines TRBV7-8 with TRBJ1-4; possibly TRBD1 for D (5 bases). The sequenced material came from PBMCs. The TCR sequence derives from a human donor in good health (CMV status not recorded). Some clones in this sample may be carry-over from other donors' samples. The CDR3 sequence is CASSLEQGGYEKLFF. The DNA for the CDR3 is TGTGCCAGCAGCTTAGAGCAGGGCGGCTATGAAAAACTGTTTTTT.